Below are 21 T cell receptor beta chains sequenced from a single sample in a study of identical twins. TCRdb re-called the 5' RACE reads with MiXCR, one entry per CDR3 protein. Counted here are under 300,000 distinct CDR3 sequences, over 5.5% occurring once; the ten biggest clones make up roughly 15%. These data were also filed under a second study, of T cells expressing NK-cell markers.

Material for sequencing was CD8+ T cells sorted from blood. The receptor set was obtained from a woman aged 18-35 years in good health.

This clonotype has ten or more counts. The chain employs TRBV9 and TRBJ2-1, with D unresolved. Germline CDR1 SGDLS, CDR2 YYNGEE. The CDR3 covers 11 residues. V gave up 3 bases and J gave up 6 bases, with 4 bases separating them. The CDR3 reads CASSAGNEQFF. CDR3 sequence (DNA): TGTGCCAGCAGCGCAGGCAATGAGCAGTTCTTC.

This clonotype was observed a handful of times. The chain joins TRBV25-1 to TRBJ2-7, with 9 positions matching TRBD1. The CDR3 sequence is 14 residues long. With 3 bases clipped from V and 3 bases from J, the junction kept 3 bases outside the gene matches. Germline V CDR1 and CDR2: MGHDK, SYGVNS. The CDR3 sequence: CASSDRDRVYEQYF. CDR3 DNA sequence: TGTGCCAGCAGTGACCGGGACAGGGTCTACGAGCAGTACTTC.

This clonotype came up a few times. The V gene is TRBV2, the J gene TRBJ2-3; 7 bases fit TRBD2. V lost 7 bases to trimming and J lost 2 bases; unmatched junction nucleotides: 6. Germline CDR1 is SNHLY and CDR2 is FYNNEI. The CDR3 is 14 residues long. The CDR3 is CASTGGGNTDTQYF. CDR3 coding DNA: TGTGCCAGCACGGGGGGAGGAAACACAGATACGCAGTATTTT.

This clonotype came up a few times. The rearrangement uses TRBV12-3 or TRBV12-4 and TRBJ1-5, with D unclear. With 3 bases removed from V and 1 base from J, the gap between germline ends came to 13 bases. CDR3 length equals 16 residues. The CDR3 DNA sequence: TGTGCCAGCAGTTTCTTTTCGGGTACCAGCAATCAGCCCCAGCATTTT. Translated: CASSFFSGTSNQPQHF.

Ten or more counts support this clonotype. This CDR3 reads CASSTGLAGFGEQFF. CDR3 in DNA: TGTGCCAGCAGCACCGGACTAGCGGGATTTGGTGAGCAGTTCTTC. The rearrangement joins TRBV5-5 to TRBJ2-1; 12 positions match TRBD2. The CDR3 has 15 residues. The germline gives CDR1 SGHKS, CDR2 YYEKEE (reference sequence). The V and J ends lost 4 bases and 9 bases, in that order; junction bases with no gene match: 8.

Ten or more counts support this clonotype. The CDR3 bases are TGTGCCAGCAGTTTAGAAGTCATCTCTAGCACAGATACGCAGTATTTT. Residues: CASSLEVISSTDTQYF. This chain links TRBV12-3 or TRBV12-4 with TRBJ2-3; no definite D call. Trimming pared 1 base from V and 0 bases from J, leaving 11 bases between. This CDR3 spans 16 amino acids.

The V gene is TRBV12-3 or TRBV12-4, the J gene TRBJ1-1; unclear D gene. This CDR3 spans 15 amino acids. V lost 3 bases and J 5 bases, leaving 16 bases between the germline ends. CDR3 bases: TGTGCCAGCAGTTTCGTTGTGGGAGTAAAGACTGAAGCTTTCTTT. Protein sequence: CASSFVVGVKTEAFF.

This clonotype has only a few counts. The gene calls are TRBV10-3 and TRBJ2-1; D perhaps matches TRBD2 (5 bases). Germline assignment: CDR1 ENHRY and CDR2 SYGVKD. The CDR3 runs to 14 residues. V was pared by 3 bases and J by 5 bases, with 11 bases between. The CDR3 is CAISDTRPDNEQFF. CDR3 sequence (DNA): TGTGCCATCAGTGACACTAGACCTGACAATGAGCAGTTCTTC.

The V and J genes are TRBV13 and TRBJ2-1; 9 positions agree with TRBD1. The V gene end was trimmed by 5 bases and the J gene end by 5 bases; junction bases not matched to a gene: 1. Germline V gives CDR1 PRHDT, CDR2 FYEKMQ (reference sequence). The CDR3 loop spans 13 amino acids. The chain's CDR3 is CASSGTGNNEQFF. In DNA, the CDR3 is TGTGCCAGCAGCGGGACAGGGAACAATGAGCAGTTCTTC.

This clonotype has ten or more counts. The chain employs TRBV5-1 and TRBJ2-1; TRBD2 matches at 10 bases. The ends lost 2 bases at V and 8 bases at J; junction bases unmatched: 13. The CDR3 totals 17 residues. From germline, CDR1 is SGHRS and CDR2 YFSETQ. As DNA, the CDR3 is TGCGCCAGCAGCTTTACGGGACTAGCGCCTACCGGCGATGAGCAGTTCTTC. This sequence encodes CASSFTGLAPTGDEQFF. Variable domain in full (rest from reference TRBV5-1 and TRBJ2-1): KAGVTQTPRYLIKTRGQQVTLSCSPISGHRSVSWYQQTPGQGLQFLFEYFSETQRNKGNFPGRFSGRQFSNSRSEMNVSTLELGDSALYLCASSFTGLAPTGDEQFFGPGTRLTVL.

This clonotype was seen a few times. The V and J genes are TRBV20-1 and TRBJ1-2; 7 bases line up with TRBD1. The CDR3 has 13 amino acids. The V gene end was trimmed by 6 bases and the J gene end by 8 bases; junction bases not matched to a gene: 12. Germline CDR1 reads DFQATT; CDR2 reads SNEGSKA (reference sequence). The CDR3 loop reads CSAPTGVGGGYTF. The DNA of the CDR3 is TGCAGTGCCCCCACAGGGGTGGGAGGAGGCTACACCTTC.

This clonotype was detected many times. J is TRBJ1-2 and V is TRBV7-9, with D uncertain. The CDR3 consists of 11 residues. Germline CDR1 reads SEHNR; CDR2 reads FQNEAQ (reference sequence). The V end lost 3 bases, the J end lost 10 bases, and 9 bases lay between the germline ends. The CDR3 nucleotides read TGTGCCAGCAGCTTGCGAAAGGACTACACCTTC. It is translated as CASSLRKDYTF.

This clonotype was counted many times. As DNA, the CDR3 is TGTGCCAGCAGTACTAGTGGAAACACCATATATTTT. Translating gives CASSTSGNTIYF. The chain is built from TRBV6-5 and TRBJ1-3; D gene uncertain. Germline V gene data show CDR1 as MNHEY and CDR2 as SVGAGI. Between the trimmed V and J ends, which lost 5 bases and 3 bases, there was a span of 5 bases. The CDR3 runs 12 residues.

This clonotype came up many times. The chain recombines TRBV2 with TRBJ1-1; 8 bases are shared with TRBD1. The CDR3 covers 13 residues. V gave up 10 bases and J gave up 4 bases; unmatched junction bases: 8. Per the germline V gene, CDR1 is SNHLY and CDR2 is FYNNEI. The CDR3 reads CATLDRGGTEAFF. As DNA, the CDR3 is TGTGCCACACTCGACAGGGGAGGCACTGAAGCTTTCTTT.

This clonotype has a handful of counts. The chain joins TRBV6-2 or TRBV6-3 to TRBJ2-6; tentatively, D is TRBD2 (6 bases). Germline V lookup: CDR1 MNHEY, CDR2 SVGEGT. The length of the CDR3 is 18 residues. The V and J ends lost 0 bases and 3 bases respectively, with 15 bases between them. The CDR3 spells CASSYSNVGLDGANVLTF. The CDR3 DNA reads TGTGCCAGCAGTTACTCGAATGTGGGACTGGATGGGGCCAACGTCCTGACTTTC.

This clonotype was found a few times. The rearrangement links TRBV5-1 to TRBJ2-1; D is possibly TRBD2 (7 bases). Trimming took off 6 bases at V and 8 bases at J, with 24 bases between the two ends. CDR1 is SGHRS and CDR2 is YFSETQ in the germline V gene. This CDR3 has 16 amino acids. The DNA for the CDR3 is TGCGCCAGCATCCCCGGGGGGCTGGGGGGATATCATGAGCAGTTCTTC. The encoded protein is CASIPGGLGGYHEQFF.

The chain links TRBV6-1 to TRBJ1-1; unclear D gene. CDR1 is MNHNS, CDR2 SASEGT, per germline. The length of the CDR3 is 12 residues. V lost 10 bases and J lost 1, with 10 bases in between. CDR3 protein: CATGWGNTEAFF. The CDR3 bases are TGTGCCACCGGATGGGGGAACACTGAAGCTTTCTTT.

This clonotype came up a few times. The chain carries TRBV29-1 and TRBJ1-2; 8 bases agree with TRBD1. Trimming took 7 bases from V and 10 from J; bases not matched to a gene: 11. This CDR3 comprises 12 residues. The germline V gene has CDR1 SQVTM and CDR2 ANQGSEA. The CDR3 protein is CSALEAGGPYTF. Here the CDR3 DNA reads TGCAGCGCCCTTGAGGCAGGGGGCCCCTACACCTTC.

The V gene is TRBV6-1, the J gene TRBJ2-7; D not resolved. Trimming pared 2 bases from V and 1 base from J, leaving 9 bases between. CDR3 size: 14 residues. Germline V gene data show CDR1 as MNHNS and CDR2 as SASEGT. The CDR3 region has the DNA TGTGCCAGCAGTGAATGGGTCACATCCTACGAGCAGTACTTC. It encodes CASSEWVTSYEQYF.

In this sample, this clonotype turned up many times. This chain joins TRBV20-1 and TRBJ2-1; 7 bases fit TRBD2. This CDR3 has 15 residues. The J segment lost 1 base and the V segment lost 1 base, leaving 4 bases of the junction unmatched. Germline CDR1 and CDR2: DFQATT and SNEGSKA (reference sequence). The CDR3 reads CSARASGKSYNEQFF. In DNA form, the CDR3 reads TGCAGTGCTAGAGCCAGCGGGAAATCCTACAATGAGCAGTTCTTC.

This clonotype occurred a few times. V and J are TRBV20-1 and TRBJ2-7; TRBD2 might be the D (6 bases). This CDR3 comprises 14 residues. From germline, CDR1 is DFQATT and CDR2 SNEGSKA (reference sequence). V gave up 0 bases and J gave up 3 bases, with 12 bases separating them. Here the CDR3 reads CSARDIGGFYEQYF. CDR3 sequence (DNA): TGCAGTGCTAGAGATATCGGAGGGTTCTACGAGCAGTACTTC.